These T cell receptor beta chains were read from a single sample in a study of vaccination and CD4 T cells after COVID-19. TCRdb recomputed calls from the PCR reads with MiXCR, one row per CDR3 protein. The data contain approximately 8,000 distinct CDR3 sequences, roughly 50% of them singletons. No antigen is known for these receptors. The sequenced sample consisted of CD4+ T cells from blood, cultured in vitro. Source of these receptors: a human donor in good health. Each CDR3 is given without its conserved first and last residue.

j_call: TRBJ2-7
v_call: TRBV11-2
cdr3_aa: ASSSRREGLYEQY

j_call: TRBJ1-1
v_call: TRBV20-1
cdr3_aa: SVQTGINTEAF

j_call: TRBJ2-5
v_call: TRBV7-9
cdr3_aa: ASSVTGGNYQETQY

j_call: TRBJ2-5
v_call: TRBV21-1
cdr3_aa: ALCLDRGLGETQY

j_call: TRBJ1-6
v_call: TRBV7-9
cdr3_aa: ASSPRGGAGDSPLH

j_call: TRBJ1-1
v_call: TRBV20-1
cdr3_aa: SARGANTEAF

j_call: TRBJ2-5
v_call: TRBV20-1
cdr3_aa: SASGGASGRGQETQY

j_call: TRBJ2-5
v_call: TRBV9
cdr3_aa: ASSAYQETQY

j_call: TRBJ2-5
v_call: TRBV27
cdr3_aa: ASSLSGEPGLAGVRETQY

j_call: TRBJ1-1
v_call: TRBV5-1
cdr3_aa: ASSGTLNTEAF

j_call: TRBJ1-2
v_call: TRBV20-1
cdr3_aa: SAQNVAGRYYGYT

j_call: TRBJ2-1
v_call: TRBV24-1
cdr3_aa: ATSDFTKGDEQF

j_call: TRBJ1-2
v_call: TRBV6-5
cdr3_aa: ASSYLTGDGGYT

j_call: TRBJ1-1
v_call: TRBV7-2
cdr3_aa: ASSARQGAGNTEAF

j_call: TRBJ1-2
v_call: TRBV12-3/TRBV12-4
cdr3_aa: ASSNPGTLYGYT

j_call: TRBJ2-5
v_call: TRBV27
cdr3_aa: ASSFRWQPSGETQY

j_call: TRBJ2-7
v_call: TRBV7-2
cdr3_aa: ASSLIRARYEQY

j_call: TRBJ2-7
v_call: TRBV14
cdr3_aa: ASSQGGWQY

j_call: TRBJ1-2
v_call: TRBV7-2
cdr3_aa: ASSLARLGDGYT

j_call: TRBJ2-3
v_call: TRBV2
cdr3_aa: ASTETHTQY

j_call: TRBJ1-5
v_call: TRBV6-1
cdr3_aa: ASSESPSYSNQPQH

j_call: TRBJ2-5
v_call: TRBV6-5
cdr3_aa: ASSYGWPSGPQETQY

j_call: TRBJ2-2
v_call: TRBV20-1
cdr3_aa: SARTGQGIGELF

j_call: TRBJ2-7
v_call: TRBV5-1
cdr3_aa: ASSPSRQENYEQY

j_call: TRBJ2-3
v_call: TRBV20-1
cdr3_aa: SASTAGADTQY

j_call: TRBJ2-6
v_call: TRBV14
cdr3_aa: ASSQAWQGARGANVLT

j_call: TRBJ2-2
v_call: TRBV20-1
cdr3_aa: SARDGRVNTGELF

j_call: TRBJ2-5
v_call: TRBV25-1
cdr3_aa: ASSEYMGIPSQETQY

j_call: TRBJ2-5
v_call: TRBV11-2
cdr3_aa: ASSQGRGTQETQY

j_call: TRBJ1-6
v_call: TRBV5-1
cdr3_aa: ASSLRSRVDSPLH

j_call: TRBJ1-3
v_call: TRBV27
cdr3_aa: ASRDSSGNTIY

j_call: TRBJ1-2
v_call: TRBV6-1
cdr3_aa: ASKRGSGGYT

j_call: TRBJ2-2
v_call: TRBV6-4
cdr3_aa: ASSLDRVAHGELF

j_call: TRBJ1-2
v_call: TRBV2
cdr3_aa: ASSSQGTGWGYGYT

j_call: TRBJ2-3
v_call: TRBV15
cdr3_aa: ATSRDSRRGGGDTQY

j_call: TRBJ1-1
v_call: TRBV27
cdr3_aa: ASSPRQGTEAF

j_call: TRBJ1-6
v_call: TRBV7-2
cdr3_aa: ASSSGTGSNSPLH

j_call: TRBJ1-6
v_call: TRBV19
cdr3_aa: ASRPDGLLNSPLH

j_call: TRBJ1-1
v_call: TRBV6-5
cdr3_aa: ASSSTIGQSFRTEAF

j_call: TRBJ2-3
v_call: TRBV20-1
cdr3_aa: SAGPGLAGGPQVDTQY

j_call: TRBJ2-3
v_call: TRBV20-1
cdr3_aa: SATTGGARTDTQY

j_call: TRBJ2-2
v_call: TRBV15
cdr3_aa: ATSRELAGTTGELF

j_call: TRBJ1-2
v_call: TRBV6-1
cdr3_aa: ASSEGVDYT

j_call: TRBJ2-5
v_call: TRBV7-9
cdr3_aa: ASSLAASQETQY

j_call: TRBJ2-5
v_call: TRBV6-2/TRBV6-3
cdr3_aa: ASSTPTGLETQY

j_call: TRBJ1-6
v_call: TRBV6-1
cdr3_aa: ASSEPPAANSPLH

j_call: TRBJ1-3
v_call: TRBV6-1
cdr3_aa: ASSPYQDRAFRNTIY

j_call: TRBJ1-2
v_call: TRBV19
cdr3_aa: ASSRLNYGYT

j_call: TRBJ1-5
v_call: TRBV6-1
cdr3_aa: ASSFTGVGNQPQH

j_call: TRBJ1-3
v_call: TRBV6-5
cdr3_aa: ASSYGGASGNTIY